This T cell receptor (beta chain) is drawn from a study of technical replicates of blood from a few donors. Germline V lookup: CDR1 MNHEY, CDR2 SVGAGI. The CDR3 sequence is 14 residues long. V lost 2 bases and J lost 3, with 11 bases in between. This table comes from immunoSEQ multiplex PCR, and its TCRdb copy is limited to in-frame clones, with some not included. The sample comprises under 70,000 clones, 91% of which are singletons, and approximately 4.8% rests with the top ten. J is TRBJ2-7 and V is TRBV6-5, with D possibly matching TRBD2 (6 bases). The clonotype comes from a human donor in good health. Some clones in this sample may be carry-over from other donors' samples. Sequencing input: PBMCs. CDR3 sequence (DNA): TGTGCCAGCAGTTACGGGACGGGAGTCTACGAGCAGTACTTC. Residues: CASSYGTGVYEQYF.